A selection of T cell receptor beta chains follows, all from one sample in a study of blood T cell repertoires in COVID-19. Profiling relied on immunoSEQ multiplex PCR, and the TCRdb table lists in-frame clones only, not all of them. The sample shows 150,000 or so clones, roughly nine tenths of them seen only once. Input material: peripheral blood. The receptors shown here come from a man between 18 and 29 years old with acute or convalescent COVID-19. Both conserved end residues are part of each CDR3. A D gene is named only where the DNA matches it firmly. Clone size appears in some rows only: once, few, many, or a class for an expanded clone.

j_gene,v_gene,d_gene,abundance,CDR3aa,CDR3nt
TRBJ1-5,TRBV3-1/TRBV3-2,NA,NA,CASSQGAGRGTRYSNQPQHF,TGTGCCAGCAGCCAAGGGGCGGGTCGGGGGACTCGTTATAGCAATCAGCCCCAGCATTTT
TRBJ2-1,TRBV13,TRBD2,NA,CASSLYSGGSYNEQFF,TGTGCCAGCAGCCTCTACAGCGGGGGCTCGTACAATGAGCAGTTCTTC
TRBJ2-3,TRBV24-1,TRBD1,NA,CATSDVHRGTSTDTQYF,TGTGCCACCAGTGATGTACACAGGGGGACTAGCACAGATACGCAGTATTTT
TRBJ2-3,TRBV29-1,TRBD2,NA,CSVQTGGLSTDTQYF,TGCAGCGTTCAGACGGGGGGGCTTAGCACAGATACGCAGTATTTT
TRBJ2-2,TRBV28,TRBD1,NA,CASRPDDRVAGELFF,TGTGCCAGCAGACCAGATGACAGGGTAGCCGGGGAGCTGTTTTTT
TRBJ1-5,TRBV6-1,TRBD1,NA,CASSESGGRQPQHF,TGTGCCAGCAGTGAATCAGGGGGGCGTCAGCCCCAGCATTTT
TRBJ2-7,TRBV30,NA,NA,CAWSMRIEQYF,TGTGCCTGGAGTATGAGGATCGAGCAGTACTTC
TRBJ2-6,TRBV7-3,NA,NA,CASSSNRAGANVLTF,TGTGCCAGCAGCTCTAACAGGGCTGGGGCCAACGTCCTGACTTTC
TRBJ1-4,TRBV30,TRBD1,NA,CAWMGTGREKLFF,TGTGCCTGGATGGGGACAGGACGTGAAAAACTGTTTTTT
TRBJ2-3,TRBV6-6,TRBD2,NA,CASSYSGTTPDTQYF,TGTGCCAGCAGTTACTCTGGGACTACCCCAGATACGCAGTATTTT
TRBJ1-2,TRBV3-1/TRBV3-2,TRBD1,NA,CASSQGTGYDYGYTF,TGTGCCAGCAGCCAAGGGACAGGGTACGACTATGGCTACACCTTC
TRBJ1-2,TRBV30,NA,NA,CAWRGQGAGGYTF,TGTGCCTGGAGGGGGCAGGGAGCGGGGGGCTACACCTTC
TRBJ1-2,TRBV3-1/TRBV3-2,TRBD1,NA,CASSQVGQGIYGYTF,TGTGCCAGCAGCCAAGTGGGACAGGGGATCTATGGCTACACCTTC
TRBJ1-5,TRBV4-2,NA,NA,CASSQDLNSNQPQHF,TGTGCCAGCAGCCAAGATCTTAATAGCAATCAGCCCCAGCATTTT
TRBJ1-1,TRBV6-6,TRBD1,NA,CASSLRGQVNTEAFF,TGTGCCAGCAGTTTGAGGGGGCAGGTGAACACTGAAGCTTTCTTT
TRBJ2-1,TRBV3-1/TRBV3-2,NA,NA,CASSQSELGEQFF,TGTGCCAGCAGCCAGTCGGAGTTGGGTGAGCAGTTCTTC
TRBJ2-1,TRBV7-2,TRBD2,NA,CASSFGGGGHNEQFF,TGTGCCAGCAGCTTTGGCGGGGGGGGTCACAATGAGCAGTTCTTC
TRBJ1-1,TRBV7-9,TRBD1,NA,CASSADDRGAFF,TGTGCCAGCAGCGCAGACGACAGGGGAGCTTTCTTT
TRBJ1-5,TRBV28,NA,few,CASSSTDRQAEPQHF,TGTGCCAGCAGTTCTACGGACCGACAAGCGGAGCCCCAGCATTTT
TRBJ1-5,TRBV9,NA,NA,CASSVATGNQPQHF,TGTGCCAGCAGCGTAGCCACAGGCAATCAGCCCCAGCATTTT
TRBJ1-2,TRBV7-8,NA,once,CASSLAWHYGYTF,TGTGCCAGCAGCTTAGCGTGGCATTATGGCTACACCTTC
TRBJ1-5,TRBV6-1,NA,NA,CASSDSGGWQQPQHF,TGTGCCAGCAGTGATTCGGGGGGGTGGCAACAGCCCCAGCATTTT
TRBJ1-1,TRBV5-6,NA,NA,CASSTTKNTEAFF,TGTGCCAGCAGCACAACAAAGAACACTGAAGCTTTCTTT
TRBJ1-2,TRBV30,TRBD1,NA,CAWSEPGTGGYGYTF,TGTGCCTGGAGTGAACCGGGCACAGGGGGCTATGGCTACACCTTC
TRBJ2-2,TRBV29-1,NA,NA,CSVEESVSSRGTGELFF,TGCAGCGTTGAAGAGTCCGTGTCAAGTCGAGGCACCGGGGAGCTGTTTTTT
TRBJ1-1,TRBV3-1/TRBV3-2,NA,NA,CASSQATQGNTEAFF,TGTGCCAGCAGCCAGGCTACGCAGGGGAACACTGAAGCTTTCTTT
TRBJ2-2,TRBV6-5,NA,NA,CASSYVLQEGGELFF,TGTGCCAGCAGTTACGTACTCCAGGAGGGCGGGGAGCTGTTTTTT
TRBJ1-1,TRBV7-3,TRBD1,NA,CASSLMTGGNTEAFF,TGTGCCAGCAGCTTAATGACAGGGGGGAACACTGAAGCTTTCTTT
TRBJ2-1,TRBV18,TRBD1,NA,CASSPGQGAYNEQFF,TGTGCCAGCTCACCAGGACAGGGGGCCTACAATGAGCAGTTCTTC
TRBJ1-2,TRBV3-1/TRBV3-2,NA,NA,CASSQGLGRANYGYTF,TGTGCCAGCAGCCAAGGGTTAGGCAGGGCGAACTATGGCTACACCTTC
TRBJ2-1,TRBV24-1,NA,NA,CATSLQDNEQFF,TGTGCCACCAGTCTTCAGGACAATGAGCAGTTCTTC
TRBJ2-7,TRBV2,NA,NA,CASDTALNGEQYF,TGTGCCAGCGATACTGCGTTGAACGGCGAGCAGTACTTC
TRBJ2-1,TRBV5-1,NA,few,CASREGLEQFF,TGCGCCAGCAGGGAGGGGCTTGAGCAGTTCTTC
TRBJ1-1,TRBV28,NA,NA,CASRTTAVRPNTEAFF,TGTGCCAGCAGGACAACAGCGGTTCGGCCGAACACTGAAGCTTTCTTT
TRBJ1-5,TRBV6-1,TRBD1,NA,CASSEDRGSNQPQHF,TGTGCCAGCAGTGAGGACAGGGGCAGCAATCAGCCCCAGCATTTT
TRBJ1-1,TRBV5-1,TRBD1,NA,CASSSEKGQIYTEAFF,TGCGCCAGCAGCTCTGAGAAGGGACAGATCTACACTGAAGCTTTCTTT
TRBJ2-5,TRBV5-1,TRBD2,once,CASTWTSGKETQYF,TGCGCCAGCACCTGGACTAGCGGAAAAGAGACCCAGTACTTC
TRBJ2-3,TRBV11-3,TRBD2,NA,CASSFLGGTDTQYF,TGTGCCAGCAGCTTTCTGGGAGGGACAGATACGCAGTATTTT
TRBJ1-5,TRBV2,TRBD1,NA,CASSETGQGRVQPQHF,TGTGCCAGCAGCGAAACGGGACAGGGAAGGGTTCAGCCCCAGCATTTT
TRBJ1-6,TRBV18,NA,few,CASSPPAGNNSPLHF,TGTGCCAGCTCACCACCGGCAGGGAATAATTCACCCCTCCACTTT
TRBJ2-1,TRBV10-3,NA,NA,CAISGPGVDEQFF,TGTGCCATCAGTGGGCCAGGGGTCGATGAGCAGTTCTTC
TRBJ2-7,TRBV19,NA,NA,CASSIDQGREQYF,TGTGCCAGTAGTATAGATCAGGGGCGCGAGCAGTACTTC
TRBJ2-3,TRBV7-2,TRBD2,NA,CASRHTSGLRVWDTQYF,TGTGCCAGCAGACATACTAGCGGGCTCCGGGTATGGGATACGCAGTATTTT
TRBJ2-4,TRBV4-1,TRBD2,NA,CASSRSGGANIQYF,TGCGCCAGCAGCCGATCCGGGGGGGCGAACATTCAGTACTTC
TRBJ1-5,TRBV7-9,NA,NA,CASSHPGWAGDSNQPQHF,TGTGCCAGCAGCCACCCCGGTTGGGCGGGCGATAGCAATCAGCCCCAGCATTTT
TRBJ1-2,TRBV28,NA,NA,CASSPLAEANYGYTF,TGTGCCAGCAGTCCCCTCGCAGAAGCTAACTATGGCTACACCTTC
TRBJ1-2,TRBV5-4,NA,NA,CASSSNGRGVLGYTF,TGTGCCAGCAGTTCCAACGGCAGGGGCGTTCTTGGCTACACCTTC
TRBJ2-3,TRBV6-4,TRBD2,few,CASSLAAGGTDTQYF,TGTGCCAGCAGTTTAGCGGCGGGGGGCACAGATACGCAGTATTTT
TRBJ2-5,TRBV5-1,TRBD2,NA,CASRPSGGAIKETQYF,TGCGCCAGCAGACCTAGCGGGGGGGCTATTAAAGAGACCCAGTACTTC
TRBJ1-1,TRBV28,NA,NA,CASRGWGELNTEAFF,TGTGCCAGCAGAGGATGGGGAGAACTGAACACTGAAGCTTTCTTT
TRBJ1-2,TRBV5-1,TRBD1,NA,CASSPGTAINYGYTF,TGCGCCAGCAGCCCCGGGACAGCCATTAACTATGGCTACACCTTC
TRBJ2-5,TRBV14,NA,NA,CATSGYMETQYF,TGTGCCACCTCAGGGTATATGGAGACCCAGTACTTC
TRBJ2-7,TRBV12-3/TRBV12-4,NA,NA,CASSFQGYEQYF,TGTGCCAGCAGTTTCCAGGGCTACGAGCAGTACTTC
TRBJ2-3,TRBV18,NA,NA,CASSPMETADTQYF,TGTGCCAGCTCACCAATGGAGACGGCAGATACGCAGTATTTT
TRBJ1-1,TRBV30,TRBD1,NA,CAWGTGGLVEAFF,TGTGCCTGGGGGACAGGGGGCTTGGTCGAAGCTTTCTTT
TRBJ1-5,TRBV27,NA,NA,CASSSTKAGALVGQPQHF,TGTGCCAGCAGTAGCACCAAGGCGGGGGCTTTAGTAGGTCAGCCCCAGCATTTT